This paragraph reports one T cell receptor (beta chain). As yet, its antigen is unknown. The sample belongs to a study of post-analysis software for immune sequencing data. Study overall: Patients had relapsing-remitting, secondary progressive or progressive-relapsing multiple sclerosis; some lacked subtype.

Points from the study as a whole: Among 5 or 6 TRBV segments more frequent in patients than controls were TRBV5-6, TRBV5-1 and TRBV20-1. Those samples that were prepared in the same batch co-clustered strongly by F measure.

Germline CDR1 DFQATT, CDR2 SNEGSKA (reference sequence). The CDR3 runs 11 residues. Prepared libraries of TCR beta cDNA carried unique molecular identifiers. TCRdb processed the PCR reads anew with MiXCR; each CDR3 protein has one entry. The sample shows more than 500,000 distinct CDR3 sequences, around a third of them seen only once. The receptor was derived from a girl aged 2 to 17 with multiple sclerosis. The sequencing sample was made of blood. The chain joins TRBV20-1 to TRBJ1-4, with TRBD1 as a possible D gene (6 bases). The CDR3, as DNA: TGCAGCAGGGCCAGGGGACAAGTCCTGTTTTTT. Its translation: CSRARGQVLFF.